Listed here are 10 T cell receptor beta chains from one sample, sequenced in a study of Graves' ophthalmopathy and Graves' hyperthyroidism. Beta-chain TCR CDR3 regions were amplified from RNA transcripts. First-round RT-PCR used HTBI primers; second-round multiplex PCR followed. One entry per CDR3 protein, called by TCRdb with MiXCR from the multiplex PCR reads. The sample shows about 480,000 distinct CDR3 sequences, about an eighth of them seen only once. Sequences were obtained from blood. These receptors all come from a woman younger than 45 with Graves' ophthalmopathy.

This clonotype was observed many times. V usage is TRBV10-3 and J usage is TRBJ2-2; D may correspond to TRBD1 or TRBD2 (5 bases each). Germline values: CDR1 ENHRY, CDR2 SYGVKD. The CDR3 totals 12 residues. The ends were cut back, 8 bases at V and 1 base at J, with 5 bases in the middle. Here the CDR3 reads CAIGGNTGELFF. CDR3 in DNA: TGTGCCATCGGGGGGAACACCGGGGAGCTGTTTTTT.

This clonotype was observed many times. This CDR3 fails to terminate in the conserved phenylalanine or tryptophan, so it likely reflects a read error. V and J are TRBV19 and TRBJ1-1; D call uncertain. Germline CDR1 reads LNHDA; CDR2 reads SQIVND (reference sequence). V was clipped by 6 bases and J by 1 base, with 9 bases between them. The CDR3 is 13 residues long. The CDR3 DNA reads as TGTGCCAGTAGCCAACAGAGGAACACTGAAGCTTTCCTT. Translating it yields CASSQQRNTEAFL.

This clonotype was seen repeatedly, ten times or more. The chain is built from TRBV2 and TRBJ2-6; unclear D gene. The CDR3 is 12 amino acids. Per the germline V gene, CDR1 is SNHLY and CDR2 is FYNNEI. V dropped 6 bases and J dropped 3 bases, with 3 bases sitting between them. This chain's CDR3 is CASRGGANVLTF. CDR3 DNA: TGTGCCAGCAGAGGTGGGGCCAACGTCCTGACTTTC.

This clonotype was detected many times. The chain has TRBV12-3 or TRBV12-4 and TRBJ1-1; D may be TRBD1 (5 bases). The CDR3 runs 15 residues. V gave up 0 bases and J gave up 4 bases, with 12 bases separating them. Here the CDR3 reads CASSLAAGQGTEAFF. DNA of the CDR3: TGTGCCAGCAGTTTAGCGGCGGGGCAGGGCACTGAAGCTTTCTTT.

Many counts were recorded for this clonotype. The chain carries TRBV11-2 and TRBJ1-1; possibly TRBD1 for D (6 bases). The CDR3 covers 14 residues. Germline V gives CDR1 SGHAT, CDR2 FQNNGV. Trimming stripped 1 base from V and 7 bases from J, with 13 bases between. As DNA, the CDR3 is TGTGCCAGCAGCTTAGCCCCTCAGGGGTATGAAGCTTTCTTT. This sequence encodes CASSLAPQGYEAFF.

This clonotype was found many times. As DNA, the CDR3 is TGTGCCAGCAGTGGAAAGGAGCCCGAAGCTTTCTTT. Its translation is CASSGKEPEAFF. The chain is built from TRBV2 and TRBJ1-1; D is ambiguous. The V and J ends lost 4 bases and 8 bases respectively, with 11 bases between them. The CDR3 length is 12 residues. In germline, CDR1 is SNHLY, CDR2 FYNNEI.

This clonotype was found a few times. This chain connects TRBV18 to TRBJ2-7; D perhaps matches TRBD2 (6 bases). The CDR3 has 11 amino acids. V lost 6 bases and J 7 bases, leaving 10 bases between the germline ends. The V gene's germline CDR1 is KGHSH and CDR2 LQKENI. Here the CDR3 reads CASSGEEEQYF. In DNA form, the CDR3 reads TGTGCCAGCTCCGGGGAGGAAGAGCAGTACTTC.

This clonotype was detected only a few times. This may come from a read error, since a much larger clone is one base off. The V call is TRBV30, the J call TRBJ1-1; D may be TRBD1 (6 bases). There are 13 residues in the CDR3. CDR1 and CDR2 from the germline V gene are GTSNPN and SVGIG (reference sequence). Trimming stripped 5 bases from V and 2 bases from J, with 12 bases between. CDR3 DNA sequence: TGTGCCTGGGGCGGGGGGCGTAACACTGAAGCTTTCTTT. Residues: CAWGGGRNTEAFF.

Comments on this clonotype: A much larger clone lies a single base off, so this may be a read error. J is TRBJ2-7 and V is TRBV12-3 or TRBV12-4; maybe TRBD1 (5 bases). The CDR3 length is 14 residues. Trimming shortened V by 5 bases and J by 3 bases, and 14 bases separated the two germline ends. The CDR3 is CASSINRPSYEQYF. The CDR3 nucleotides are TGTGCCAGCAGTATCAACAGGCCTAGCTACGAGCAGTACTTC.

The chain uses TRBV20-1 and TRBJ1-5; D is unresolved. V dropped 6 bases and J dropped 0 bases, with 18 bases sitting between them. The CDR3 extends over 16 amino acids. Germline CDR1 and CDR2: DFQATT and SNEGSKA (reference sequence). DNA for the CDR3: TGCAGTGCCCAGCAAGGCGGGCGGAGTAGCAATCAGCCCCAGCATTTT. It is translated as CSAQQGGRSSNQPQHF.